This T cell receptor beta chain emerged from a study of spatial heterogeneity in lung cancer. The CDR3 has 16 amino acids. V was pared by 4 bases and J by 0 bases, with 13 bases between. Per germline, CDR1 SGHVS and CDR2 FQNEAQ. Time point indicated: sample taken at primary tumor resection. In its sample, this clonotype was seen many times. Its target is unknown. TCRdb re-derived calls from the 5' RACE reads in MiXCR, one entry per CDR3 protein. The data contain 20,000 to 25,000 distinct CDR3 sequences, about 4.3% of them singletons. The study's findings and limits: In tumors, expanded intratumoral alpha and beta TCR counts tracked mutation counts.

This chain connects TRBV7-8 to TRBJ1-5; perhaps TRBD1 as D (5 bases). This TCR derives from a male donor with early-stage non-small cell lung cancer. This material consisted of lung tumor tissue, taken at surgery. CDR3 bases: TGTGCCAGCAGCTCCAGGGACGGCCGTAGCAATCAGCCCCAGCATTTT. The encoded protein is CASSSRDGRSNQPQHF.